These 11 T cell receptor beta chains were all obtained from the same sample, sequenced in a study of OX40 agonist ivuxolimab in advanced cancers. The table came from immunoSEQ multiplex PCR; TCRdb's copy has only in-frame clones and leaves some out. Of fewer than 30,000 clones listed, more than 65% are singletons. Sequenced here: CD4+ or CD8+ T cells sorted from blood, sampled in a trial of the OX40 agonist ivuxolimab. Receptors originate from an adult with an advanced solid tumor such as melanoma, head and neck, liver or kidney cancer.

The V gene is TRBV6-5, the J gene TRBJ2-3, with 9 bases matching TRBD1. With V trimmed by 2 bases and J by 5 bases, 8 bases remained unmatched. CDR1 and CDR2 from the germline V gene are MNHEY and SVGAGI. CDR3 size: 16 residues. The CDR3 region has the DNA TGTGCCAGCAGTTACGGAGGGGACAGGGCGGGAGATACGCAGTATTTT. Its translation: CASSYGGDRAGDTQYF.

The gene calls are TRBV5-1 and TRBJ1-2, with TRBD1 identical over 8 bases. The CDR3 is 14 amino acids. J gave up 4 bases and V 4 bases, and 6 bases lay outside the gene matches. CDR1 is SGHRS, CDR2 YFSETQ, per germline. The chain's CDR3 is CASSGQGFGYGYTF. The CDR3, as DNA: TGCGCCAGCAGCGGACAGGGTTTCGGCTATGGCTACACCTTC.

The V call is TRBV4-3, the J call TRBJ2-2; a weak D match, TRBD1 (6 bases). Germline V gene data show CDR1 as LGHNA and CDR2 as YSLEER. This CDR3 is 16 amino acids long. Trimming took off 2 bases at V and 1 base at J, with 11 bases between the two ends. The CDR3 sequence is CASSQYEGQNTGELFF. In DNA form, the CDR3 reads TGCGCCAGCAGCCAATATGAGGGACAGAACACCGGGGAGCTGTTTTTT.

The chain combines TRBV6-5 with TRBJ2-1, with D perhaps TRBD1 (6 bases). The V end was cut by 4 bases, the J end by 5 bases, with 12 bases between. CDR3 length equals 14 residues. CDR1 is MNHEY, CDR2 SVGAGI, per germline. The CDR3 sequence is CASSFADRNNEQFF. Here the CDR3 DNA reads TGTGCCAGCAGTTTCGCCGACAGGAACAATGAGCAGTTCTTC.

This chain connects TRBV13 to TRBJ2-5; no firm D call. The germline V and J ends were trimmed by 2 bases and 2 bases, with 3 bases remaining between them. The CDR3 consists of 12 residues. The V gene's germline CDR1 is PRHDT and CDR2 FYEKMQ (reference sequence). The CDR3 region is CASSLQQETQYF. In DNA form, the CDR3 reads TGTGCCAGCAGCTTACAGCAAGAGACCCAGTACTTC.

The V call is TRBV4-3, the J call TRBJ1-2; tentatively, D is TRBD1 (5 bases). The CDR3 length is 15 residues. V lost 1 base and J lost 3, with 12 bases in between. The germline V gene encodes CDR1 LGHNA and CDR2 YSLEER. CDR3 region: CASSQGAGRDYGYTF. The CDR3 coding sequence is TGCGCCAGCAGCCAAGGCGCAGGGAGGGACTATGGCTACACCTTC.

This clone has just a few counts. The chain is built from TRBV5-6 and TRBJ2-7, with a tentative D call TRBD2 (5 bases). The CDR3 extends over 14 amino acids. Germline V lookup: CDR1 SGHDT, CDR2 YYEEEE. Trimming removed 2 bases at V and 7 bases at J, with 16 bases between. The CDR3 bases are TGTGCCAGCAGCTTTTGGACGGGGTACGAGGAGCAGTACTTC. Its translation: CASSFWTGYEEQYF.

This clone was counted between two and nine times. The J gene is TRBJ2-4, the V gene TRBV21-1. TRBV21-1 is designated a pseudogene. CDR3 length equals 15 residues. In DNA form, the CDR3 reads TGTGCCAGCAGCAAAGCCGGGCAGCAGGTGGTCATTCAGTACTTC. Protein sequence: CASSKAGQQVVIQYF.

The chain links TRBV7-8 to TRBJ2-1; 11 positions match TRBD2. There are 18 residues in the CDR3. Germline CDR1 and CDR2: SGHVS and FQNEAQ. The ends lost 1 base at V and 5 bases at J; junction bases unmatched: 10. The CDR3 coding sequence is TGTGCCAGCAGCTTAGTTGGGGCGGCGACTAGCGGGGACAATGAGCAGTTCTTC. This encodes CASSLVGAATSGDNEQFF.

The chain joins TRBV7-3 to TRBJ2-5; D perhaps matches TRBD1 (6 bases). The CDR3 length is 15 residues. The V end was cut by 4 bases, the J end by 2 bases, with 14 bases between. The germline gives CDR1 SGHTA, CDR2 FQGTGA. DNA of the CDR3: TGTGCCAGCAGCTCATCAGGGGCCGGACAAGAGACCCAGTACTTC. Its protein is CASSSSGAGQETQYF.

This chain uses TRBV18 with TRBJ2-1, with D unresolved. There are 21 residues in the CDR3. V lost 3 bases and J lost 0, with 27 bases in between. Germline V gene lookup returns CDR1 KGHSH and CDR2 LQKENI. CDR3 loop: CASSPDGFPSAENRSYNEQFF. Written as DNA, the CDR3 is TGTGCCAGCTCACCTGATGGGTTCCCCTCCGCAGAAAACCGCTCCTACAATGAGCAGTTCTTC.